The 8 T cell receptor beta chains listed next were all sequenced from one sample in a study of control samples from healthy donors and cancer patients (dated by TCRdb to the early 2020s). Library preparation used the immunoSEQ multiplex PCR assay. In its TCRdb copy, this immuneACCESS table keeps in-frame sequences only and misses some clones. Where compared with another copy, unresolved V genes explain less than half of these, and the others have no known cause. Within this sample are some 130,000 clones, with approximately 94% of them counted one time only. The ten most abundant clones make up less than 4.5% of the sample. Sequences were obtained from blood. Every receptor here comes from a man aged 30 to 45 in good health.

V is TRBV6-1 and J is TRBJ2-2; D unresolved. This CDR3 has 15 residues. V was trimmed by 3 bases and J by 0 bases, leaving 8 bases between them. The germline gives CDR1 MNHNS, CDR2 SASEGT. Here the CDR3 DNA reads TGTGCCAGCAGTGACCGAGGAACGAACACCGGGGAGCTGTTTTTT. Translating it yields CASSDRGTNTGELFF.

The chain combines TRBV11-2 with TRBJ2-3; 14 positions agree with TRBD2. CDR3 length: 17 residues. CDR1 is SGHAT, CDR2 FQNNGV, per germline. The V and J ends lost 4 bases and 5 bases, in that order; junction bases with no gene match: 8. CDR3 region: CASSWTTSGGAGDTQYF. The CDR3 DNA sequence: TGTGCCAGCAGCTGGACGACTAGCGGGGGGGCAGGAGATACGCAGTATTTT.

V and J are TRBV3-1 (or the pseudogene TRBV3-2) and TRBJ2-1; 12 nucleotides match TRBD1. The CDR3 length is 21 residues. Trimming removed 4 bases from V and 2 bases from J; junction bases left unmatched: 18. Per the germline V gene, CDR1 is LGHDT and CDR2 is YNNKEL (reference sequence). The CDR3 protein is CASSPRPRDRGRPSTYNEQFF. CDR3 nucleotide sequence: TGTGCCAGCAGCCCAAGGCCCCGGGACAGGGGGCGTCCGTCCACCTACAATGAGCAGTTCTTC.

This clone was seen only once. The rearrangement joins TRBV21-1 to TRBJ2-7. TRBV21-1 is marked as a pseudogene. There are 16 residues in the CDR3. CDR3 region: CASSKCLPGPCYEQYF. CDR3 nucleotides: TGTGCCAGCAGCAAATGCCTACCGGGACCATGCTACGAGCAGTACTTC.

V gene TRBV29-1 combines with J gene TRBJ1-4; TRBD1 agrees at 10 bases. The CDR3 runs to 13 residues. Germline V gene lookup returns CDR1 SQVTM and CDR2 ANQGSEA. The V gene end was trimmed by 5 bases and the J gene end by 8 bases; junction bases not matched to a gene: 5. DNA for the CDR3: TGCAGCGTTCTAGGGACAGGGGACGAAAAACTGTTTTTT. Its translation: CSVLGTGDEKLFF. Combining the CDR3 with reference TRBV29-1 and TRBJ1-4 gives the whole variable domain SAVISQKPSRDICQRGTSLTIQCQVDSQVTMMFWYRQQPGQSLTLIATANQGSEATYESGFVIDKFPISRPNLTFSTLTVSNMSPEDSSIYLCSVLGTGDEKLFFGSGTQLSVL.

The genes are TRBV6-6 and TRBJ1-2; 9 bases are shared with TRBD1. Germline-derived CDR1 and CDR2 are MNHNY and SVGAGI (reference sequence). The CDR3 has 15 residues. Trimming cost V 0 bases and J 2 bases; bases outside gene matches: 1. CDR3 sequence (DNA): TGTGCCAGCAGTTACTCAGACAGGGGGAACTATGGCTACACCTTC. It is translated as CASSYSDRGNYGYTF.

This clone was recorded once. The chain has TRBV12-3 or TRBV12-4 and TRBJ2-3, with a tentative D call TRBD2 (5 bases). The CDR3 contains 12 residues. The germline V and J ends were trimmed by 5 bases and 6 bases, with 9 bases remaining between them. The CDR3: CASSPPGDTQYF. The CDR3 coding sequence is TGTGCCAGCAGTCCCCCGGGGGATACGCAGTATTTT.

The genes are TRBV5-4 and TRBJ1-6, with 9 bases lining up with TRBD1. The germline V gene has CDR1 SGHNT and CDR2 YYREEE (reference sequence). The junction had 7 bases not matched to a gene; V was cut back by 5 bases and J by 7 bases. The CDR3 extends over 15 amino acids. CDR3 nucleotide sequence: TGTGCCAGCAGAGACGGGGGACAGGGAAATTCACCCCTCCACTTT. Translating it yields CASRDGGQGNSPLHF.